These 17 T cell receptor beta chains were all obtained from the same sample, sequenced in a study of blood T cell repertoires in COVID-19 (TCRdb year 2020). Library preparation used the immunoSEQ multiplex PCR assay. TCRdb retrieved this table from immuneACCESS and kept in-frame rearrangements only. Not all clones are present; in checked studies, unresolved V genes account for under half, and no reason is known for the remainder. Here the sample has approximately 140,000 clones; about 84% occur a single time. The ten largest clones represent about 6.4% of the sample. The sequenced material came from peripheral blood. The receptors stem from a human donor in a cohort sampled during active COVID-19.

A few counts support this clone. The chain couples TRBV7-5 to TRBJ2-3; TRBD2, as called in the table, went unchecked against the DNA. TRBV7-5 corresponds to a pseudogene. The CDR3 spans 14 residues. The CDR3, as DNA: TGTGCCAGAAGCTTCCTTAGTCTCACAGATACGCAGTATTTT. Translated, it gives CARSFLSLTDTQYF.

V usage is TRBV27 and J usage is TRBJ2-3; 16 bases are a match to TRBD2. The CDR3 sequence is 18 residues long. Per germline, CDR1 MNHEY and CDR2 SMNVEV (reference sequence). V trimming: 5 bases; J trimming: 4 bases; junction bases outside the gene matches: 9. CDR3 protein: CASSRLGLAGGPSDTQYF. CDR3 nucleotide sequence: TGTGCCAGCAGTCGACTGGGACTAGCGGGGGGGCCCTCAGATACGCAGTATTTT.

This chain connects TRBV2 to TRBJ2-1; 14 bases agree with TRBD2. Germline CDR1 reads SNHLY; CDR2 reads FYNNEI. The CDR3 has 14 amino acids. The J segment lost 6 bases and the V segment lost 8 bases, leaving 3 bases of the junction unmatched. Here the CDR3 reads CASAGTSGSNEQFF. CDR3 coding DNA: TGTGCCAGCGCCGGGACTAGCGGGAGCAATGAGCAGTTCTTC.

The CDR3, as DNA: TGTGCCAGCACCATTCGGGGGGGAGCCCCATACGAGCAGTACTTC. The encoded protein is CASTIRGGAPYEQYF. This chain joins TRBV7-2 and TRBJ2-7; 8 positions agree with TRBD2. CDR1 SGHTA and CDR2 FQGNSA come from the germline V gene. The CDR3 spans 15 residues. Losses at the gene ends were 7 bases for V and 4 bases for J; bases not matched to a gene: 12.

This clone was recorded once. The V gene is TRBV9, the J gene TRBJ1-1, with D possibly being TRBD1 (5 bases). The CDR3 has 15 amino acids. Germline V lookup: CDR1 SGDLS, CDR2 YYNGEE. V lost 2 bases and J lost 1, with 12 bases in between. This CDR3 is CASSVGGSRNTEAFF. The CDR3 coding sequence is TGTGCCAGCAGCGTTGGGGGGAGCAGGAACACTGAAGCTTTCTTT.

The chain recombines TRBV27 with TRBJ1-5; D gene unclear. CDR1 is MNHEY and CDR2 is SMNVEV in the germline V gene (reference sequence). This CDR3 is 14 amino acids long. V was trimmed by 5 bases and J by 5 bases, leaving 13 bases between them. CDR3 sequence reads: CASSLTGEDQPQHF. CDR3 DNA sequence: TGTGCCAGCAGTCTTACCGGGGAAGATCAGCCCCAGCATTTT.

Of note for this clone: A read error may account for a junction end that differs from germline. The chain has TRBV7-3 and TRBJ2-2; a possible D gene is TRBD2 (6 bases). Germline V gene lookup returns CDR1 SGHTA and CDR2 FQGTGA. The CDR3 has 13 amino acids. The CDR3 here is CASSGGNAGELFF. Written as DNA, the CDR3 is TGTGCCAGCAGCGGGGGGAACGCCGGGGAGCTGTTTTTT.

The rearrangement links TRBV15 to TRBJ2-5; 9 bases are a match to TRBD2. Germline CDR1 and CDR2: LNHNV and YYDKDF (reference sequence). V shed 1 base, J shed 1 base, and the junction held 4 bases outside the gene matches. The CDR3 has 16 amino acids. This CDR3 is CATSRVSGGPQETQYF. CDR3 in DNA: TGTGCCACCAGCAGAGTGAGCGGGGGGCCCCAAGAGACCCAGTACTTC. The variable domain in full, completed from reference TRBV15 and TRBJ2-5, reads DAMVIQNPRYQVTQFGKPVTLSCSQTLNHNVMYWYQQKSSQAPKLLFHYYDKDFNNEADTPDNFQSRRPNTSFCFLDIRSPGLGDTAMYLCATSRVSGGPQETQYFGPGTRLLVL.

The chain is built from TRBV4-2 and TRBJ1-5; possibly TRBD1 for D (5 bases). Germline assignment: CDR1 LGHNA and CDR2 YNFKEQ. CDR3 length: 15 residues. With 2 bases removed from V and 2 bases from J, the gap between germline ends came to 10 bases. CDR3 coding DNA: TGTGCCAGCAGCCAATCCGAAGGGGGCAATCAGCCCCAGCATTTT. Protein sequence: CASSQSEGGNQPQHF.

The CDR3 sequence: CASSRDSSYNEQFF. CDR3 DNA: TGCGCCAGCAGCCGGGACTCCTCCTACAATGAGCAGTTCTTC. The genes are TRBV5-1 and TRBJ2-1; a possible D gene is TRBD2 (6 bases). V shed 4 bases and J shed 0 bases, with 8 bases lying between them. The CDR3 totals 14 residues. Germline lookup yields CDR1 SGHRS and CDR2 YFSETQ.

The chain is built from TRBV19 and TRBJ2-5, with a possible D match to TRBD1 (7 bases). Germline CDR1 reads LNHDA; CDR2 reads SQIVND (reference sequence). This CDR3 has 17 amino acids. Between the trimmed V and J ends, which lost 4 bases and 0 bases, there was a span of 18 bases. CDR3 nucleotides: TGTGCCAGTAGTAAATTCGTGTCAGGGGGGTACCAAGAGACCCAGTACTTC. Amino acid sequence: CASSKFVSGGYQETQYF.

V usage is TRBV25-1 and J usage is TRBJ2-3, with 8 bases matching TRBD1. CDR3 length equals 14 residues. J was trimmed by 1 base and V by 3 bases; bases with no gene match: 0. Germline values: CDR1 MGHDK, CDR2 SYGVNS. The CDR3 DNA follows: TGTGCCAGCAGTGAGGACAGGGGCACAGATACGCAGTATTTT. This encodes CASSEDRGTDTQYF.

The rearrangement joins TRBV6-5 to TRBJ2-1; tentatively, D is TRBD1 (6 bases). V was clipped by 5 bases and J by 9 bases, with 17 bases between them. The germline gives CDR1 MNHEY, CDR2 SVGAGI. This CDR3 comprises 14 residues. CDR3 amino acids: CASSPADSRVEQFF. CDR3 in DNA: TGTGCCAGCAGTCCTGCGGACAGCCGGGTTGAGCAGTTCTTC.

The chain uses TRBV19 and TRBJ2-5; D might be TRBD2 (5 bases). This CDR3 has 13 residues. Deletions cut 5 bases from V and 5 bases from J, with 12 bases between. Per the germline V gene, CDR1 is LNHDA and CDR2 is SQIVND (reference sequence). CDR3 sequence: CASSSGLLETQYF. The CDR3, as DNA: TGTGCCAGTAGTTCCGGACTGCTGGAGACCCAGTACTTC.

The chain couples TRBV6-2 or TRBV6-3 to TRBJ1-2; D unclear. The length of the CDR3 is 13 residues. Trimming removed 2 bases at V and 6 bases at J, with 10 bases between. Per germline, CDR1 MNHEY and CDR2 SVGEGT. CDR3 loop: CASSYLREDGYTF. The DNA for the CDR3 is TGTGCCAGCAGTTACCTGAGAGAGGATGGCTACACCTTC.

The chain links TRBV7-2 to TRBJ1-4; D gene unclear. The CDR3 sequence is 14 residues long. Germline lookup yields CDR1 SGHTA and CDR2 FQGNSA. Trimming took off 2 bases at V and 1 base at J, with 5 bases between the two ends. In DNA, the CDR3 is TGTGCCAGCAGCTTATCGCGAACTAATGAAAAACTGTTTTTT. Amino acid sequence: CASSLSRTNEKLFF.

This chain joins TRBV2 and TRBJ1-5, with D perhaps TRBD1 (6 bases). Per germline, CDR1 SNHLY and CDR2 FYNNEI. The CDR3 is 15 residues long. Trimming pared 8 bases from V and 0 bases from J, leaving 14 bases between. The CDR3 DNA reads TGTGCCAGCTCCAGGGACACAAATAGCAATCAGCCCCAGCATTTT. This encodes CASSRDTNSNQPQHF. Supplemented by reference TRBV2 and TRBJ1-5, the full variable domain reads EPEVTQTPSHQVTQMGQEVILRCVPISNHLYFYWYRQILGQKVEFLVSFYNNEISEKSEIFDDQFSVERPDGSNFTLKIRSTKLEDSAMYFCASSRDTNSNQPQHFGDGTRLSIL.